These T cell receptor beta chains were read from a single sample in a study of T cells in Graves' hyperthyroidism and ophthalmopathy. TCRdb re-analysed the multiplex PCR reads in MiXCR, keeping a single row per CDR3 protein. The sample consists of 500,000 or so distinct CDR3 sequences, 15% to 20% of them appearing once. Sequencing input: blood. The receptor source for this set is a woman between 18 and 29 years old with Graves' ophthalmopathy. The CDR3 runs from the conserved cysteine through the conserved F or W. The D gene is left open where the match is weak. For some rows the clone size is stated as once, few or many, or as a class when expanded; others skip it.

>TRBJ1-6|TRBV19|TRBD1|NA
CASSPRTGWGSPLHF
TGTGCCAGTAGCCCCAGGACAGGGTGGGGCTCACCCCTCCACTTT
>TRBJ1-1|TRBV6-5|NA|many
CASSYRGAGTEAFF
TGTGCCAGCAGTTACCGGGGGGCGGGCACTGAAGCTTTCTTT
>TRBJ2-7|TRBV6-2/TRBV6-3|NA|few
CASSSSPGDEQYF
TGTGCCAGCAGTTCTTCCCCAGGGGACGAGCAGTACTTC
>TRBJ2-7|TRBV27|TRBD1|NA
CASSKTGGKNEQYF
TGTGCCAGCAGTAAAACAGGGGGCAAGAACGAGCAGTACTTC
>TRBJ2-1|TRBV28|NA|many
CASSLYSGTYSYNEQFF
TGTGCCAGCAGTTTATACTCAGGGACATACTCCTACAATGAGCAGTTCTTC
>TRBJ1-3|TRBV19|NA|NA
CASSPTATSSGNTIYF
TGTGCCAGTAGTCCTACAGCGACCAGCTCTGGAAACACCATATATTTT
>TRBJ2-2|TRBV7-2|NA|many
CASSLGGSSGELFF
TGTGCCAGCAGCTTAGGTGGCAGCTCCGGGGAGCTGTTTTTT
>TRBJ1-2|TRBV30|NA|few
CAWSQGRRVSYGYTF
TGTGCCTGGAGTCAAGGACGAAGGGTTAGCTATGGCTACACCTTC
>TRBJ1-1|TRBV4-1|NA|NA
CASSQDPGARSTEAFF
TGCGCCAGCAGCCAAGATCCGGGGGCGAGAAGCACTGAAGCTTTCTTT
>TRBJ2-7|TRBV18|TRBD2|many
CASSETSGYSYEQYF
TGTGCCAGCTCAGAAACTAGCGGTTACTCCTACGAGCAGTACTTC
>TRBJ1-6|TRBV5-1|NA|many
CASSLRAGTVALTLPLHF
TGCGCCAGCAGCTTGCGTGCCGGGACTGTAGCTCTGACCTTACCCCTCCACTTT
>TRBJ2-5|TRBV5-1|TRBD2|few
CASSAITSGEETQYF
TGCGCCAGCAGCGCGATCACTAGCGGAGAAGAGACCCAGTACTTC
>TRBJ1-1|TRBV14|NA|few
CASSQNTRSLNTEAFF
TGTGCCAGCAGCCAAAATACGAGATCATTGAACACTGAAGCTTTCTTT
>TRBJ2-7|TRBV20-1|NA|many
CSASRRTLSEQYF
TGCAGTGCTAGCCGCAGGACCCTCTCCGAGCAGTACTTC
>TRBJ1-5|TRBV28|NA|many
CASSLQGYNQPQHF
TGTGCCAGCAGTTTACAGGGGTACAATCAGCCCCAGCATTTT
>TRBJ1-3|TRBV3-1|NA|many
CASSPDPYSGNTIYF
TGTGCCAGCAGCCCAGACCCCTACTCTGGAAACACCATATATTTT
>TRBJ1-1|TRBV4-3|NA|few
CASSQEWGALNTEAFF
TGCGCCAGCAGCCAAGAATGGGGGGCTTTGAACACTGAAGCTTTCTTT
>TRBJ2-2|TRBV10-3|TRBD1|NA
CAIGGQGDTGELFF
TGTGCCATCGGGGGACAGGGCGACACCGGGGAGCTGTTTTTT
>TRBJ2-4|TRBV20-1|TRBD2|many
CSASGRTSGGIQYF
TGCAGTGCTAGTGGTCGGACTAGCGGGGGTATTCAGTACTTC
>TRBJ1-2|TRBV15|TRBD1|many
CATQQGADGYTF
TGTGCCACTCAGCAGGGGGCAGATGGCTACACCTTC
>TRBJ2-1|TRBV9|TRBD1|few
CASSASGTGLGEQFF
TGTGCCAGCAGCGCCTCCGGGACAGGGCTTGGTGAGCAGTTCTTC
>TRBJ1-5|TRBV20-1|NA|many
CSASPANSNQPQHF
TGCAGTGCTAGTCCCGCGAATAGCAATCAGCCCCAGCATTTT
>TRBJ1-2|TRBV11-2|NA|NA
CASSASGSPSYTF
TGTGCCAGCAGCGCTAGCGGCAGTCCAAGCTACACCTTC
>TRBJ2-7|TRBV3-1|TRBD1|NA
CASSQTQGAQYEQYF
TGTGCCAGCAGCCAAACCCAGGGGGCACAATACGAGCAGTACTTC
>TRBJ1-1|TRBV30|NA|NA
CACLLGPNTEAFF
TGTGCCTGCCTGCTCGGGCCGAACACTGAAGCTTTCTTT
>TRBJ2-2|TRBV6-1|TRBD1|few
CASSEQTGATGELFF
TGTGCCAGCAGTGAACAGACAGGGGCCACCGGGGAGCTGTTTTTT
>TRBJ1-1|TRBV12-3/TRBV12-4|TRBD1|many
CASSLTWRTGKAFF
TGTGCCAGCAGTTTAACATGGCGGACAGGAAAAGCTTTCTTT
>TRBJ1-2|TRBV10-3|NA|many
CAIRTGARSAELNYGYTF
TGTGCCATCCGGACTGGAGCCCGATCCGCCGAGTTAAACTATGGCTACACCTTC
>TRBJ2-5|TRBV6-5|NA|many
CASTWGSGETQYF
TGTGCCAGCACTTGGGGGTCGGGGGAGACCCAGTACTTC
>TRBJ1-5|TRBV27|TRBD1|NA
CASSSATGFGQPQHF
TGTGCCAGCAGTTCCGCGACAGGGTTCGGTCAGCCCCAGCATTTT
>TRBJ2-7|TRBV7-2|TRBD1|many
CASSLARGQAEQYF
TGTGCCAGCAGCTTAGCCAGGGGGCAGGCCGAGCAGTACTTC
>TRBJ1-3|TRBV29-1|NA|once
CSVEFTRDTKDGMGNTIYF
TGCAGCGTTGAATTTACGAGGGACACCAAGGATGGCATGGGAAACACCATATATTTT
>TRBJ1-1|TRBV6-5|NA|few
CASSYAAWTEAFF
TGTGCCAGCAGTTACGCCGCATGGACTGAAGCTTTCTTT
>TRBJ2-3|TRBV19|TRBD2|NA
CASSLRTSGTSTDTQYF
TGTGCCAGTAGTCTTCGGACTAGCGGAACTAGCACAGATACGCAGTATTTT
>TRBJ1-1|TRBV25-1|TRBD1|NA
CASSDPDRGPAFF
TGTGCCAGCAGTGATCCCGACAGGGGACCTGCTTTCTTT
>TRBJ1-3|TRBV20-1|NA|NA
CSVEGTGNTIYF
TGCAGTGTGGAGGGTACTGGAAACACCATATATTTT
>TRBJ2-7|TRBV28|NA|NA
CASQVGGNYEQYF
TGTGCCAGCCAGGTGGGCGGTAACTACGAGCAGTACTTC
>TRBJ2-5|TRBV11-2|NA|many
CASSLDETQYF
TGTGCCAGCAGCTTAGACGAGACCCAGTACTTC
>TRBJ2-1|TRBV27|TRBD2|few
CASSSLAGGQNNEQFF
TGTGCCAGCAGTTCCCTAGCGGGGGGCCAGAACAATGAGCAGTTCTTC
>TRBJ2-3|TRBV6-1|TRBD2|NA
CASSYRLAGARDTQYF
TGTGCCAGCAGTTATAGGCTAGCGGGGGCCCGAGATACGCAGTATTTT
>TRBJ1-1|TRBV11-2|NA|many
CASSFPWQGQGYTEAFF
TGTGCCAGCAGCTTCCCTTGGCAGGGACAAGGGTACACTGAAGCTTTCTTT
>TRBJ1-3|TRBV12-3/TRBV12-4|TRBD1|many
CASSLRDSGNTIYF
TGTGCCAGCAGTTTAAGGGACAGCGGAAACACCATATATTTT
>TRBJ1-2|TRBV28|TRBD1|many
CASSLFATGGDNYGYTF
TGTGCCAGCAGTTTATTTGCGACAGGGGGCGATAACTATGGCTACACCTTC
>TRBJ2-2|TRBV4-2|NA|few
CASSQENHGELFF
TGTGCCAGCAGCCAAGAAAATCACGGGGAGCTGTTTTTT
>TRBJ2-5|TRBV3-1|NA|many
CASSHRGRNVETQYF
TGTGCCAGCAGCCATCGAGGGAGGAATGTGGAGACCCAGTACTTC
>TRBJ1-1|TRBV28|NA|many
CASSLWEERNTEAFF
TGTGCCAGCAGTTTATGGGAGGAGAGGAACACTGAAGCTTTCTTT
>TRBJ2-7|TRBV29-1|NA|few
CSVWTVVPYYEQYF
TGCAGCGTGTGGACAGTTGTGCCCTACTACGAGCAGTACTTC
>TRBJ1-4|TRBV28|NA|few
CASSIGVYEKLFF
TGTGCCAGCAGTATAGGGGTATATGAAAAACTGTTTTTT
>TRBJ1-1|TRBV12-3/TRBV12-4|NA|few
CAPSGRMNTEAFF
TGTGCCCCCTCGGGACGGATGAACACTGAAGCTTTCTTT
>TRBJ1-1|TRBV28|NA|few
CATHREMNTEAFF
TGTGCCACCCACAGGGAGATGAACACTGAAGCTTTCTTT
>TRBJ2-5|TRBV6-2/TRBV6-3|NA|many
CASSYYRAAEETQYF
TGTGCCAGCAGTTACTACCGGGCGGCGGAAGAGACCCAGTACTTC
>TRBJ1-3|TRBV12-3/TRBV12-4|NA|many
CASSLAGRTSGNTIYF
TGTGCCAGCAGTCTAGCGGGCCGGACCTCTGGAAACACCATATATTTT
>TRBJ2-2|TRBV7-7|NA|many
CASSEGTTGELFF
TGTGCTAGCAGCGAGGGGACGACCGGGGAGCTGTTTTTT
>TRBJ2-2|TRBV5-1|TRBD2|NA
CASSRSGGPNTGELFF
TGCGCCAGCAGCAGAAGCGGGGGGCCGAACACCGGGGAGCTGTTTTTT
>TRBJ2-7|TRBV20-1|TRBD1|many
CSARQGQGFSYEQYF
TGCAGTGCTAGACAGGGACAGGGGTTCTCCTACGAGCAGTACTTC